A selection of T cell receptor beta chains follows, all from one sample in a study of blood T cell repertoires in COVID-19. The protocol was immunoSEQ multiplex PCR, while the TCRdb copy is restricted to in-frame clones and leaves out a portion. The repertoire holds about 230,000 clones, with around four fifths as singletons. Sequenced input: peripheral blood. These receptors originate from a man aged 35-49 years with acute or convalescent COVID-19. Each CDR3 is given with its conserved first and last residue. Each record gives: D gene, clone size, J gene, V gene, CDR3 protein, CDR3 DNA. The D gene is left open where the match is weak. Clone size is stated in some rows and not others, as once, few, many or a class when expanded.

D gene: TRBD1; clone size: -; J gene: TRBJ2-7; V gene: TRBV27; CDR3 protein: CASSRDRTTTVQYF; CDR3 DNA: TGTGCCAGCAGCCGGGACAGGACAACTACTGTGCAGTACTTC
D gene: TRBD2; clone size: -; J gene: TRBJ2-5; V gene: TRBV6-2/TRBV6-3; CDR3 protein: CASSYSPGLAGAPAETQYF; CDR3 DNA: TGTGCCAGCAGTTACTCACCGGGACTAGCGGGAGCCCCGGCAGAGACCCAGTACTTC
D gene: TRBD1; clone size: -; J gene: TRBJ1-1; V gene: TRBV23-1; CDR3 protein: CASSHDRVNTEAFF; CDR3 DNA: TGCGCCAGCAGTCACGACAGGGTGAACACTGAAGCTTTCTTT
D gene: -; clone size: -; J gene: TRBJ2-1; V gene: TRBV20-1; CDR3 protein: CSAVRYNEQFF; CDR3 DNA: TGCAGTGCTGTGCGTTACAATGAGCAGTTCTTC
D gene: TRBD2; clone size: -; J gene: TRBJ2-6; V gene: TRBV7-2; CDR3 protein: CASSPLGLAGSGANVLTF; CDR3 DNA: TGTGCCAGCAGCCCGCTCGGACTAGCGGGCTCTGGGGCCAACGTCCTGACTTTC
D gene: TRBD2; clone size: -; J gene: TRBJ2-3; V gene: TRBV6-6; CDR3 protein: CASSYGTSGRGDTQYF; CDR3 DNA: TGTGCCAGCAGTTACGGGACTAGCGGGAGGGGGGATACGCAGTATTTT
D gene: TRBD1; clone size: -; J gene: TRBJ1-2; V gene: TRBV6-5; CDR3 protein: CASSYQGTGGSYGYTF; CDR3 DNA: TGTGCCAGCAGTTACCAAGGGACAGGGGGAAGCTATGGCTACACCTTC
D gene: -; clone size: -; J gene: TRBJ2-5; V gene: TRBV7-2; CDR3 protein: CASSAQKGRLETQYF; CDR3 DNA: TGTGCCAGCAGCGCCCAAAAAGGGAGGTTGGAGACCCAGTACTTC
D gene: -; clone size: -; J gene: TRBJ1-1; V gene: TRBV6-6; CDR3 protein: CASSYNTNTEAFF; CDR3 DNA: TGTGCCAGCAGTTACAACACAAACACTGAAGCTTTCTTT
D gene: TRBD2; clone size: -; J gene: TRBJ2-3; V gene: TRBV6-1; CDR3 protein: CASSERTSGSFDTQYF; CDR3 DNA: TGTGCCAGCAGTGAAAGGACTAGCGGGAGTTTCGATACGCAGTATTTT
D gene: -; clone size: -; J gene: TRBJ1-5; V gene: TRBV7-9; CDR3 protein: CASSSRGGTQPQHF; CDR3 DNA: TGTGCCAGCAGCTCCCGGGGGGGGACCCAGCCCCAGCATTTT
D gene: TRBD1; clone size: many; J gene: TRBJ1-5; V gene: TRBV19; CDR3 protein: CASTGAWGNQPQHF; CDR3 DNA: TGTGCCAGCACAGGGGCTTGGGGCAATCAGCCCCAGCATTTT
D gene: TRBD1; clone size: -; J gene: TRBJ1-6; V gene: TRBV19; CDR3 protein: CASHQTGGPNSPLHF; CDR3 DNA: TGTGCCAGTCACCAGACAGGGGGTCCGAATTCACCCCTCCACTTT
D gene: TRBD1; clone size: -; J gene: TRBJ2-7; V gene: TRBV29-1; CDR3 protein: CSVEVTGAYEQYF; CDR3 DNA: TGCAGCGTTGAAGTGACAGGGGCCTACGAGCAGTACTTC
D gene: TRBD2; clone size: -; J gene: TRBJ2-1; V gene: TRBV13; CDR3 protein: CASNPKREGDYNEQFF; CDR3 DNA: TGTGCCAGCAACCCGAAGCGGGAAGGGGATTACAATGAGCAGTTCTTC
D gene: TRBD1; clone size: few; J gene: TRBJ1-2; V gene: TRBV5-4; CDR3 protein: CASSSPGQGGVHTF; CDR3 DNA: TGTGCCAGCAGCTCACCGGGACAGGGGGGAGTACACACCTTC
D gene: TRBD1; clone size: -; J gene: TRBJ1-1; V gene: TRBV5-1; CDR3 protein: CASSLYGQGNTEAFF; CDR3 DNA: TGCGCCAGCAGCTTGTACGGACAGGGGAACACTGAAGCTTTCTTT
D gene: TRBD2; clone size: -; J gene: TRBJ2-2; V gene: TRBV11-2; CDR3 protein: CASSSLAGGGTGELFF; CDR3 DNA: TGTGCCAGCAGCTCTCTAGCGGGAGGAGGCACCGGGGAGCTGTTTTTT
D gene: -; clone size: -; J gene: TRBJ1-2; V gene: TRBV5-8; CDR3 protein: CASSQTNRVYGYTF; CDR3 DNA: TGTGCCAGCAGCCAAACGAACAGGGTCTATGGCTACACCTTC
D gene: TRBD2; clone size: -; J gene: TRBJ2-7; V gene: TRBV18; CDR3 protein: CASSPILAGVSYEQYF; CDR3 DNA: TGTGCCAGCTCACCTATACTAGCGGGAGTGTCCTACGAGCAGTACTTC
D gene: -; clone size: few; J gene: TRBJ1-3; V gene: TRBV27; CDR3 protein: CASSFYPGNTIYF; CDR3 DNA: TGTGCCAGCAGTTTTTATCCGGGAAACACCATATATTTT
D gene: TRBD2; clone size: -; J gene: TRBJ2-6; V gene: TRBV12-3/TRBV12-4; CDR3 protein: CASRTGTTDVLTF; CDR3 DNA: TGTGCCAGCAGAACCGGGACTACCGACGTCCTGACTTTC